These 21 T cell receptor beta chains came from one sample sequenced in a study of blood T cell repertoires in COVID-19. The data were produced by immunoSEQ multiplex PCR, yet TCRdb's version contains in-frame clones alone and is incomplete. The sample includes 100,000 or so clones, roughly 92% of them seen just once. The sequencing sample was made of peripheral blood. These receptors were taken from a man aged 60-69 years with acute or convalescent COVID-19.

The chain carries TRBV19 and TRBJ2-7; D is possibly TRBD1 (5 bases). Per the germline V gene, CDR1 is LNHDA and CDR2 is SQIVND (reference sequence). The CDR3 runs 17 residues. Trimming took 5 bases from V and 0 from J, leaving 20 bases between them. This chain's CDR3 is CASSVRPWGRSSYEQYF. The CDR3 region has the DNA TGTGCCAGTAGTGTCCGCCCCTGGGGCAGAAGCTCCTACGAGCAGTACTTC.

The chain carries TRBV19 and TRBJ1-4, with TRBD1 as a possible D gene (5 bases). The CDR3 spans 16 residues. The germline V gene has CDR1 LNHDA and CDR2 SQIVND (reference sequence). Trimming removed 3 bases from V and 7 bases from J, with 18 bases in between. The CDR3 here is CASSMRGQGVGEKLFF. Here the CDR3 DNA reads TGTGCCAGTAGTATGCGGGGCCAGGGTGTAGGTGAAAAACTGTTTTTT. Looking up the rest from reference TRBV19 and TRBJ1-4 gives the full variable domain: DGGITQSPKYLFRKEGQNVTLSCEQNLNHDAMYWYRQDPGQGLRLIYYSQIVNDFQKGDIAEGYSVSREKKESFPLTVTSAQKNPTAFYLCASSMRGQGVGEKLFFGSGTQLSVL.

The CDR3 nucleotides read TGTGCCAGCAGTGAAGCGCGGGGAACTAATGAAAAACTGTTTTTT. Protein product: CASSEARGTNEKLFF. The gene calls are TRBV2 and TRBJ1-4; D gene ambiguous. There are 15 residues in the CDR3. Trimming took 0 bases from V and 1 from J, leaving 6 bases between them. Germline values: CDR1 SNHLY, CDR2 FYNNEI.

This chain joins TRBV28 and TRBJ2-2, with D possibly matching TRBD2 (6 bases). The CDR3 totals 15 residues. Trimming removed 1 base at V and 2 bases at J, with 8 bases between. Germline loops: CDR1 MDHEN, CDR2 SYDVKM. CDR3 DNA sequence: TGTGCCAGCAGTTTATCGGGGGATAACACCGGGGAGCTGTTTTTT. Translated: CASSLSGDNTGELFF.

This clone was counted only a few times. V is TRBV27 and J is TRBJ1-6; no firm D call. Trimming took 5 bases from V and 0 from J, leaving 11 bases between them. This CDR3 comprises 16 residues. Looked up from germline, CDR1 is MNHEY and CDR2 is SMNVEV (reference sequence). Here the CDR3 reads CASSPRASSYNSPLHF. Here the CDR3 DNA reads TGTGCCAGCAGTCCGAGGGCTAGCTCCTATAATTCACCCCTCCACTTT.

In its sample, this clone was seen once. J is TRBJ2-2 and V is TRBV10-3; 12 nucleotides align to TRBD2. CDR1 and CDR2 from the germline V gene are ENHRY and SYGVKD. V lost 8 bases, J lost 4 bases, and 5 bases stayed unmatched. This CDR3 contains 15 residues. The DNA for the CDR3 is TGTGCCATCCCAGGGACTAGCGGGTTCACCGGGGAGCTGTTTTTT. Translating gives CAIPGTSGFTGELFF.

The gene calls are TRBV30 and TRBJ1-3; maybe TRBD1 (5 bases). The germline V gene encodes CDR1 GTSNPN and CDR2 SVGIG (reference sequence). The CDR3 length is 14 residues. Between the trimmed V and J ends, which lost 3 bases and 0 bases, there was a span of 9 bases. For the CDR3, the DNA is TGTGCCTGGAGCTCTGACAGCTCTGGAAACACCATATATTTT. It is translated as CAWSSDSSGNTIYF.

The chain recombines TRBV19 with TRBJ2-3; weak D call: TRBD2 (6 bases). CDR1 and CDR2 (germline): LNHDA, SQIVND (reference sequence). CDR3 length equals 16 residues. Trimming took 1 base from V and 0 from J, leaving 11 bases between them. Here the CDR3 DNA reads TGTGCCAGTAGTATAGGTACAAGCGGGAGCACAGATACGCAGTATTTT. Its protein is CASSIGTSGSTDTQYF.

This chain links TRBV5-1 with TRBJ2-3, with 12 bases fitting TRBD1. Trimming removed 4 bases from V and 6 bases from J; junction bases left unmatched: 6. Germline CDR1 SGHRS, CDR2 YFSETQ. The CDR3 is made up of 15 amino acids. CDR3 DNA: TGCGCCAGCAGCGGGGGACAGGGGGCATTTGATACGCAGTATTTT. Protein: CASSGGQGAFDTQYF.

The rearrangement links TRBV18 to TRBJ2-7; TRBD1 matches at 7 bases. The CDR3 spans 14 residues. J gave up 4 bases and V 0 bases, and 3 bases lay outside the gene matches. From germline, CDR1 is KGHSH and CDR2 LQKENI. CDR3 in amino acids: CASSPPTGIYEQYF. The CDR3 DNA reads as TGTGCCAGCTCACCACCGACAGGGATATACGAGCAGTACTTC.

J is TRBJ2-7 and V is TRBV29-1; 8 bases are shared with TRBD1. Germline loops: CDR1 SQVTM, CDR2 ANQGSEA. The CDR3 has 15 residues. With 6 bases clipped from V and 2 bases from J, the junction kept 12 bases outside the gene matches. The CDR3 loop reads CSVNTGQGSPYEQYF. CDR3 DNA sequence: TGCAGCGTGAATACCGGACAGGGATCCCCCTACGAGCAGTACTTC.

This chain uses TRBV27 with TRBJ2-7; weak D call: TRBD2 (6 bases). V lost 8 bases and J lost 5, with 16 bases in between. The CDR3 sequence is 13 residues long. The germline CDR1 and CDR2 sequences are MNHEY and SMNVEV (reference sequence). DNA of the CDR3: TGTGCCAGCCCTACTAGGGACTTCCACGAGCAGTACTTC. Encoded protein: CASPTRDFHEQYF.

This clone showed up just once. The chain carries TRBV11-3 and TRBJ2-1; tentative D call: TRBD1 (6 bases). V gave up 0 bases and J gave up 5 bases, with 11 bases separating them. The CDR3 covers 15 residues. Germline V gives CDR1 SGHNT, CDR2 YENEEA. This chain's CDR3 is CASSLDRGRHNEQFF. Here the CDR3 DNA reads TGTGCCAGCAGCTTAGACAGGGGACGTCACAATGAGCAGTTCTTC. Combining the CDR3 with reference TRBV11-3 and TRBJ2-1 gives the whole variable domain EAGVVQSPRYKIIEKKQPVAFWCNPISGHNTLYWYLQNLGQGPELLIRYENEEAVDDSQLPKDRFSAERLKGVDSTLKIQPAELGDSAVYLCASSLDRGRHNEQFFGPGTRLTVL.

This chain joins TRBV29-1 and TRBJ2-7, with a tentative D call TRBD2 (5 bases). Germline V gene sequence: CDR1 SQVTM, CDR2 ANQGSEA. CDR3 length: 13 amino acids. V lost 3 bases, J lost 7 bases, and 16 bases lay in between. The DNA of the CDR3 is TGCAGCGTTGAGGGCGTAGCGTCCGGGGAGCAGTACTTC. Its translation: CSVEGVASGEQYF.

This chain links TRBV29-1 with TRBJ1-1, with D uncertain. CDR1 and CDR2 from the germline V gene are SQVTM and ANQGSEA. Trimming stripped 4 bases from V and 0 bases from J, with 6 bases between. CDR3 size: 12 residues. CDR3 sequence (DNA): TGCAGCGTTGCACAATTGAACACTGAAGCTTTCTTT. Translated: CSVAQLNTEAFF.

This sequence joins TRBV6-5 and TRBJ1-2; no clear D gene. V dropped 5 bases and J dropped 8 bases, with 21 bases sitting between them. CDR1 and CDR2 (germline): MNHEY, SVGAGI. The CDR3 has 15 residues. CDR3 sequence: CASSSTPGSPRGYTF. The CDR3 region has the DNA TGTGCCAGCAGTAGCACGCCCGGTAGTCCGAGGGGCTACACCTTC.

This chain links TRBV5-1 with TRBJ2-1; TRBD1 agrees at 9 bases. In germline, CDR1 is SGHRS, CDR2 YFSETQ. The CDR3 contains 13 residues. J was trimmed by 7 bases and V by 5 bases; bases with no gene match: 4. This CDR3 is CASRRTGANEQFF. CDR3 DNA: TGCGCCAGCAGAAGGACAGGGGCGAATGAGCAGTTCTTC.

V gene TRBV6-4 combines with J gene TRBJ2-1, with no clear D. The ends were cut back, 0 bases at V and 3 bases at J, with 15 bases in the middle. CDR1 and CDR2 from the germline V gene are MRHNA and SNTAGT. This CDR3 has 17 residues. CDR3 bases: TGTGCCAGCAGTGACTCCCCTGGTTCTGCGATCTACAATGAGCAGTTCTTC. Its translation is CASSDSPGSAIYNEQFF.

The chain has TRBV2 and TRBJ2-2, with TRBD2 matching 10 bases. The CDR3 runs 16 residues. The J segment lost 4 bases and the V segment lost 3 bases, leaving 5 bases of the junction unmatched. Germline V gene lookup returns CDR1 SNHLY and CDR2 FYNNEI. CDR3 in DNA: TGTGCCAGCAGTGATCTAGCGGGAGTGGGCACCGGGGAGCTGTTTTTT. It translates to CASSDLAGVGTGELFF.

This chain links TRBV3-1 (or the pseudogene TRBV3-2) with TRBJ2-5; D is possibly TRBD1 (5 bases). The V end was cut by 4 bases, the J end by 7 bases, with 13 bases between. This CDR3 comprises 13 residues. Looked up from germline, CDR1 is LGHDT and CDR2 is YNNKEL (reference sequence). CDR3 nucleotides: TGTGCCAGCAGCCTCAGGGTTGGGGTGACCCAGTACTTC. Residues: CASSLRVGVTQYF.

This clone was observed a few times. The chain couples TRBV28 to TRBJ1-1; weak D call: TRBD1 (6 bases). Trimming took off 5 bases at V and 1 base at J, with 17 bases between the two ends. The V gene's germline CDR1 is MDHEN and CDR2 SYDVKM. The CDR3 runs 16 residues. CDR3 in DNA: TGTGCCAGCAGTCTCCATCTCTCAGGGGCGAACACTGAAGCTTTCTTT. It codes for CASSLHLSGANTEAFF. Using reference TRBV28 and TRBJ1-1 for the parts outside the CDR3, the full variable domain is DVKVTQSSRYLVKRTGEKVFLECVQDMDHENMFWYRQDPGLGLRLIYFSYDVKMKEKGDIPEGYSVSREKKERFSLILESASTNQTSMYLCASSLHLSGANTEAFFGQGTRLTVV.